This T cell receptor (beta chain) comes out of a study of blood T cell repertoires in COVID-19 (dated by TCRdb to about 2020). Context from the whole study: Samples covering the acute and convalescent phases of COVID-19 were provided by collaborators in the United States, Italy and Spain. The prospective study material was composed of cDNA or gDNA derived from T cells, B-cell-depleted T cells, or PBMCs. The dataset comprised deeply sampled blood TCRbeta repertoires from subjects exposed to, actively infected with, or recovered from COVID-19. The repertoires were released in a freely available public database meant as a resource for research on the immune response to SARS-CoV-2. Samples came from the ongoing ImmuneRACE study (first 160 participants) plus 1,254 subjects from 6 global collaborators. Nearly every sample came with metadata listing a de-identified subject ID, COVID-19 status, age in years and sex. HLA class I and class II types, where available, came from metadata supplied by the sample provider rather than from assay-based typing.

As for this clone: Which antigen it targets is not known. No much larger clonotype is one base removed from it; base qualities were not supplied.

Participants in the prospective study were enrolled through a virtual design, were aged roughly 18 to 95 years, and lived in approximately 25 United States geographic areas. In the prospective study, participants were assigned to cohorts based on the clinical history participants reported in a screening survey and a study questionnaire. In the prospective study, whole blood, serum and a nasopharyngeal or oropharyngeal swab were collected from each participant by mobile phlebotomists. Participants in the prospective study had the option to provide additional blood draws and questionnaires over a 2-month period. Prospective study blood samples were shipped either frozen or at room temperature before DNA extraction. The germline V gene specifies SGHRS as CDR1 and YFSETQ as CDR2. Trimming removed 5 bases from V and 1 base from J; the gene matches leave 0 bases unexplained. The cysteine opens and the phenylalanine closes a CDR3 of 14 amino acids. The retained sequence is limited to the CDR3, 42 bases, with the frame set at the first base.

The immunoSEQ Assay, a bias-controlled multiplex PCR, was used to amplify TCRbeta CDR3 regions from genomic DNA. As for the authors' bioinformatics: Nucleated cell counts per sample were estimated from amplification of reference gene primers within the assay. To quantify the absolute abundance of each unique TCRbeta CDR3 rearrangement, sequence reads were collapsed and filtered. For each sample, productive Simpson clonality was calculated by taking the square root of Simpson's diversity index across productive rearrangements. TCRdb took this table from immuneACCESS and kept in-frame rearrangements with V and J called. Such tables lack part of the clones; where checked against another copy, unresolved V genes explain under half of the gap, and the rest is unexplained. V, J and clone size derive from that table, while D and trimming were established from the DNA sequence. The table for this sample lists about 430,000 clones; more than 75% of them were counted only once. In total, the top ten clones hold 0.9% to 1% of the sample.

The study at large found these results: How much clinical and demographic metadata was included differed by source and by participant, and the metadata was provided uncurated.

The sequence was obtained from a woman in her 30s with acute COVID-19. Rearrangement joined TRBV5-1 to TRBJ2-3, and 11 bases in between align with TRBD2. The sample taken for sequencing was PBMCs or T cells enriched from blood (not recorded which). The CDR3 protein is CASRGLAGTDTQYF. The nucleotide sequence reads as follows: TGCGCCAGCAGGGGACTAGCGGGCACAGATACGCAGTATTTT. The full variable domain, with segments outside the CDR3 supplied by the reference TRBV5-1 and TRBJ2-3 proteins, appears as KAGVTQTPRYLIKTRGQQVTLSCSPISGHRSVSWYQQTPGQGLQFLFEYFSETQRNKGNFPGRFSGRQFSNSRSEMNVSTLELGDSALYLCASRGLAGTDTQYFGPGTRLTVL.